The 27 T cell receptor beta chains given below trace back to one sample, sequenced in a study of T cells after yellow fever vaccination (dated by TCRdb to between 2018 and 2020). What the treatment or condition label conveys for this sample: live attenuated yellow fever vaccine strain. The library was obtained by 5' RACE. Sequencing took place on an Illumina HiSeq 2500. Starting from the raw public reads, TCRdb applied fastp trimming at Q25, assembled clones with MiXCR and retained in-frame beta chains. Each entry is one CDR3 protein sequence, shown with its most common DNA and genes. This sample is represented by some 350,000 distinct CDR3 sequences; roughly 8.7% of them were singletons. The leading ten clones occupy 18% of the sample. The material sequenced was PBMCs, taken on the day of the first yellow fever vaccination. Source of these receptors: a man between 18 and 35 years old who received the YFV17D yellow fever vaccine.

The sample holds a few counts of this clonotype. The V and J genes are TRBV7-2 and TRBJ1-5; D remains unclear. The V gene lost 1 base and the J gene lost 6 bases, with 13 bases spanning the gap. Germline CDR1 SGHTA, CDR2 FQGNSA. The CDR3 is 15 amino acids. CDR3 bases: TGTGCCAGCAGCTTAGTTGCGACGAGTCGTCAGCCCCAGCATTTT. Amino acid sequence: CASSLVATSRQPQHF.

The table lists this clonotype with a few counts. J is TRBJ1-1 and V is TRBV20-1, with D possibly being TRBD1 (5 bases). CDR3 size: 14 residues. The ends were cut back, 3 bases at V and 0 bases at J, with 11 bases in the middle. In germline, CDR1 is DFQATT, CDR2 SNEGSKA (reference sequence). CDR3 amino acids: CSARTDRLNTEAFF. DNA for the CDR3: TGCAGTGCTAGGACAGACCGGTTGAACACTGAAGCTTTCTTT.

This chain connects TRBV5-1 to TRBJ2-1; D not certain. The germline CDR1 and CDR2 sequences are SGHRS and YFSETQ. CDR3 size: 13 residues. Trimming cost V 2 bases and J 3 bases, with 6 bases left between them. This CDR3 reads CASSFTDYNEQFF. The CDR3 DNA reads TGCGCCAGCAGCTTCACTGACTACAATGAGCAGTTCTTC.

This clonotype was recorded at least ten times. This chain uses TRBV15 with TRBJ1-1; possibly TRBD1 for D (5 bases). The CDR3 runs to 16 residues. The V gene lost 1 base and the J gene lost 1 base, with 13 bases spanning the gap. CDR1 LNHNV and CDR2 YYDKDF come from the germline V gene (reference sequence). CDR3 sequence reads: CATSRGDLAENTEAFF. The DNA for the CDR3 is TGTGCCACCAGCAGAGGGGACCTAGCGGAGAACACTGAAGCTTTCTTT.

The chain joins TRBV4-1 to TRBJ2-3; perhaps TRBD2 as D (5 bases). The CDR3 runs to 14 residues. Trimming left V 0 bases short and J 10 bases short, with 14 bases between. Germline V gene lookup returns CDR1 MGHRA and CDR2 YSYEKL. The CDR3 DNA sequence: TGCGCCAGCAGCCAAGAAGGGAGCGGATCCTCGCAGTATTTT. It codes for CASSQEGSGSSQYF.

Ten or more counts support this clonotype. The rearrangement joins TRBV15 to TRBJ1-1, with TRBD1 as a possible D gene (5 bases). The ends were cut back, 5 bases at V and 4 bases at J, with 11 bases in the middle. CDR3 length: 13 residues. The V gene's germline CDR1 is LNHNV and CDR2 YYDKDF (reference sequence). This chain's CDR3 is CATSAGSGTEAFF. CDR3 coding DNA: TGTGCCACCAGCGCAGGGAGTGGCACTGAAGCTTTCTTT.

The CDR3 DNA reads TGCGCCAGCAGCCCGGGCCATCGCGGGCAGCCCCAGCATTTT. Amino acid sequence: CASSPGHRGQPQHF. The rearrangement uses TRBV5-1 and TRBJ1-5; D is unresolved. This CDR3 is built from 14 residues. Germline loops: CDR1 SGHRS, CDR2 YFSETQ. V lost 4 bases and J 7 bases, leaving 15 bases between the germline ends.

The chain has TRBV4-3 and TRBJ1-2; perhaps TRBD1 as D (6 bases). Germline assignment: CDR1 LGHNA and CDR2 YSLEER. V dropped 4 bases and J dropped 4 bases, with 16 bases sitting between them. The CDR3 contains 15 residues. CDR3 amino acids: CASSPRGQGTYGYTF. CDR3 coding DNA: TGCGCCAGCAGCCCCAGGGGCCAGGGGACCTATGGCTACACCTTC.

V and J are TRBV20-1 and TRBJ2-1; 8 positions match TRBD1. V shed 5 bases and J 0 bases; nucleotides not matched to a gene: 3. Per germline, CDR1 DFQATT and CDR2 SNEGSKA (reference sequence). The CDR3 sequence is 14 residues long. CDR3 coding DNA: TGCAGTGCTCCGGACAGGGTCTCCTACAATGAGCAGTTCTTC. Protein sequence: CSAPDRVSYNEQFF.

J is TRBJ1-2 and V is TRBV5-6; 8 positions match TRBD1. V was pared by 4 bases and J by 3 bases, with 5 bases of the junction left unmatched. This CDR3 region has 14 residues. CDR1 is SGHDT and CDR2 is YYEEEE in the germline V gene. The CDR3 region is CASSKGDRHYGYTF. CDR3 DNA: TGTGCCAGCAGCAAGGGGGACAGGCACTATGGCTACACCTTC.

The chain joins TRBV30 to TRBJ1-2; the D gene is possibly TRBD1 (5 bases). CDR3 length: 13 residues. Trimming stripped 8 bases from V and 3 bases from J, with 16 bases between. The V gene's germline CDR1 is GTSNPN and CDR2 SVGIG (reference sequence). The CDR3 loop is CAGMPREHYGYTF. DNA of the CDR3: TGTGCCGGGATGCCCAGGGAGCACTATGGCTACACCTTC.

This clonotype was recorded many times. This sequence joins TRBV27 and TRBJ2-2, with D unclear. V dropped 2 bases and J dropped 7 bases, with 11 bases sitting between them. Per the germline V gene, CDR1 is MNHEY and CDR2 is SMNVEV (reference sequence). The CDR3 has 14 residues. The CDR3 bases are TGTGCCAGCAGTTTAGGACCTGGACGCGGGGAGCTGTTTTTT. Protein: CASSLGPGRGELFF.

The chain has TRBV7-9 and TRBJ2-2; D call uncertain. The V end lost 8 bases, the J end lost 6 bases, and 7 bases lay between the germline ends. The germline CDR1 and CDR2 sequences are SEHNR and FQNEAQ (reference sequence). This CDR3 has 11 amino acids. CDR3: CASGLPGELFF. The DNA of the CDR3 is TGTGCCAGCGGCCTCCCCGGGGAGCTGTTTTTT.

This clonotype came up a few times. This chain joins TRBV6-2 or TRBV6-3 and TRBJ2-7, with 8 bases lining up with TRBD1. V lost 5 bases, J lost 2 bases, and 8 bases stayed unmatched. Germline V gives CDR1 MNHEY, CDR2 SVGEGT. The CDR3 runs 15 residues. The DNA for the CDR3 is TGTGCCAGCAGTAGCGACAGGGGATTCGCCTACGAGCAGTACTTC. Translated, it gives CASSSDRGFAYEQYF.

This clonotype was observed a few times. The CDR3 bases are TGTGCCAGCAGTAGGGGGGCCGGTGAGACCCAGTACTTC. Translating gives CASSRGAGETQYF. This chain connects TRBV6-4 to TRBJ2-5; perhaps D is TRBD1 or TRBD2 (6 bases each). CDR3 size: 13 residues. V gave up 5 bases and J gave up 5 bases, with 12 bases separating them. Germline V gene sequence: CDR1 MRHNA, CDR2 SNTAGT.

The rearrangement links TRBV5-1 to TRBJ2-5; TRBD1 matches 7 bases. The CDR3 contains 15 residues. Germline values: CDR1 SGHRS, CDR2 YFSETQ. With V trimmed by 4 bases and J by 5 bases, 11 bases remained unmatched. CDR3 sequence (DNA): TGCGCCAGCAGCCATGGGACAGCTCTTCTTGAGACCCAGTACTTC. Its translation is CASSHGTALLETQYF.

This clonotype occurred a few times. This chain connects TRBV7-2 to TRBJ2-2; the D gene is possibly TRBD2 (7 bases). V lost 6 bases, J lost 5 bases, and 22 bases lay in between. The CDR3 is 17 residues long. The germline gives CDR1 SGHTA, CDR2 FQGNSA. CDR3 DNA: TGTGCCAGCAGTAAATCGGGGGGCTTTTTAGGTACCGGGGAGCTGTTTTTT. Encoded protein: CASSKSGGFLGTGELFF.

The chain links TRBV12-3 or TRBV12-4 to TRBJ2-1, with 11 nucleotides matching TRBD2. The CDR3 sequence is 15 residues long. J lost 8 bases, V lost 5 bases, and 8 bases had no gene match. The CDR3 loop is CASSVLAGGRHEQFF. CDR3 coding DNA: TGTGCCAGCAGTGTTCTAGCGGGGGGCCGGCATGAGCAGTTCTTC.

V gene TRBV5-1 combines with J gene TRBJ2-2; no reliable D call. The CDR3 length is 15 residues. CDR1 and CDR2 (germline): SGHRS, YFSETQ. The V end was cut by 1 base, the J end by 6 bases, with 13 bases between. The CDR3 nucleotides read TGCGCCAGCAGCTTGATGAGATCCAACGCCGGGGAGCTGTTTTTT. This gives the protein CASSLMRSNAGELFF.

The chain couples TRBV7-9 to TRBJ2-1, with 8 bases lining up with TRBD2. The germline CDR1 and CDR2 sequences are SEHNR and FQNEAQ (reference sequence). The V and J ends lost 2 bases and 3 bases, in that order; junction bases with no gene match: 3. The CDR3 totals 15 residues. The CDR3 DNA follows: TGTGCCAGCAGCTTAACTAGCGGAAACTACAATGAGCAGTTCTTC. It is translated as CASSLTSGNYNEQFF.

Of note for this clonotype: A much larger clone lies a single base off, so this may be a read error. This chain connects TRBV7-8 to TRBJ2-1, with 7 nucleotides matching TRBD2. This CDR3 is built from 16 residues. The V gene's germline CDR1 is SGHVS and CDR2 FQNEAQ. CDR3 loop: CASSLDQRGTYNEPFF. CDR3 in DNA: TGTGCCAGCAGCTTAGACCAGCGGGGTACCTACAATGAGCCGTTCTTC.

This chain links TRBV27 with TRBJ2-7; perhaps TRBD2 as D (5 bases). V shed 1 base and J shed 0 bases, with 7 bases lying between them. Germline V gene data show CDR1 as MNHEY and CDR2 as SMNVEV (reference sequence). The CDR3 is 14 residues long. The CDR3 DNA follows: TGTGCCAGCAGTTTATGGGAGAGCTCCTACGAGCAGTACTTC. It is translated as CASSLWESSYEQYF.

The genes are TRBV6-2 or TRBV6-3 and TRBJ1-6; 9 bases match TRBD1. The germline CDR1 and CDR2 sequences are MNHEY and SVGEGT. The CDR3 runs 15 residues. V dropped 6 bases and J dropped 7; count of bases not matched to a gene: 7. CDR3 coding DNA: TGTGCCAGCAGCCTCCGGGACAGGGTCAATTCACCCCTCCACTTT. This sequence encodes CASSLRDRVNSPLHF.

This clonotype has ten or more counts. The V and J genes are TRBV4-3 and TRBJ2-3; the match to TRBD1 covers 11 bases. The V gene's germline CDR1 is LGHNA and CDR2 YSLEER. After removal of 0 bases from V and 3 bases from J, the junction contained 5 bases not matched to a gene. CDR3 length: 17 amino acids. CDR3 in amino acids: CASSQEGQGVTTDTQYF. The CDR3 nucleotides read TGCGCCAGCAGCCAAGAGGGACAGGGGGTGACGACAGATACGCAGTATTTT.

This clonotype was counted a few times. The chain uses TRBV28 and TRBJ2-1; 7 positions match TRBD2. CDR1 MDHEN and CDR2 SYDVKM come from the germline V gene. The CDR3 has 15 amino acids. V gave up 3 bases and J gave up 5 bases; unmatched junction bases: 7. CDR3: CASSLWVGGDNEQFF. The CDR3 DNA follows: TGTGCCAGCAGTTTGTGGGTGGGGGGGGACAATGAGCAGTTCTTC.

The chain carries TRBV5-5 and TRBJ2-3, with D uncertain. The CDR3 covers 16 residues. Germline-derived CDR1 and CDR2 are SGHKS and YYEKEE (reference sequence). Trimming stripped 5 bases from V and 6 bases from J, with 22 bases between. The CDR3 region is CASRNPVTALRDTQYF. As DNA, the CDR3 is TGTGCCAGCAGGAATCCGGTTACAGCCCTCCGGGATACGCAGTATTTT.

This clonotype appeared a few times. The chain uses TRBV7-2 and TRBJ1-2; tentative D call: TRBD1 (6 bases). This CDR3 is 14 amino acids long. V lost 6 bases to trimming and J lost 8 bases, with 19 bases between them. CDR1 and CDR2 from the germline V gene are SGHTA and FQGNSA. This CDR3 reads CASRTQQGSLGYTF. In DNA form, the CDR3 reads TGTGCCAGCAGGACCCAACAGGGATCCTTAGGCTACACCTTC.